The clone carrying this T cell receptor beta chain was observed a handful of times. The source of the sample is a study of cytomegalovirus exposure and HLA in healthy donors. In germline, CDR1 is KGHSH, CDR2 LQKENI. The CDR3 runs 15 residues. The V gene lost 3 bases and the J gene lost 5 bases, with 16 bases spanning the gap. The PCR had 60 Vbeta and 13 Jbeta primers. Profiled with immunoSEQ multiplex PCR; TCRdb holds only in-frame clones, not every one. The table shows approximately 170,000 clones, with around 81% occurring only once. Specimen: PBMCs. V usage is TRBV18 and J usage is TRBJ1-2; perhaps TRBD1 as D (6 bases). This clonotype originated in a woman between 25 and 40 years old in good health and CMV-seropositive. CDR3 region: CASSPVDRLNYGYTF. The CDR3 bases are TGTGCCAGCTCACCTGTTGACAGGCTAAATTATGGCTACACCTTC.